The 21 T cell receptor beta chains in this list originate from one sample, sequenced in a study of shared clonotypes between healthy human individuals. Here immunoSEQ multiplex PCR was the method, and the copy in TCRdb shows in-frame clones only, minus some. The sample yields almost 750,000 clones, 55% to 75% seen once. Specimen: memory CD4+ T cells sorted from blood. The subset was: CD45RA-negative fraction. The receptors come from a woman aged 30 to 39 in good health.

The chain couples TRBV2 to TRBJ2-2, with 10 bases that match TRBD2. Trimming took 8 bases from V and 5 from J; bases not matched to a gene: 5. This CDR3 spans 14 amino acids. The germline V gene encodes CDR1 SNHLY and CDR2 FYNNEI. The chain's CDR3 is CASGSSGSTGELFF. The CDR3 region has the DNA TGTGCCAGCGGGTCTAGCGGGAGTACCGGGGAGCTGTTTTTT. The full variable domain, completed using reference TRBV2 and TRBJ2-2, is EPEVTQTPSHQVTQMGQEVILRCVPISNHLYFYWYRQILGQKVEFLVSFYNNEISEKSEIFDDQFSVERPDGSNFTLKIRSTKLEDSAMYFCASGSSGSTGELFFGEGSRLTVL.

The V gene is TRBV14, the J gene TRBJ1-2; tentatively, D is TRBD1 (5 bases). The CDR3 is 13 residues long. The V end was cut by 5 bases, the J end by 8 bases, with 15 bases between. Germline V gene lookup returns CDR1 SGHDN and CDR2 FVKESK. CDR3 residues: CASSGGGSEGYTF. The CDR3 nucleotides read TGTGCCAGCAGCGGCGGGGGATCTGAGGGCTACACCTTC.

The chain is built from TRBV12-2 and TRBJ2-7; the tabulated D call, TRBD2, remains unverified against the DNA. TRBV12-2 is listed as a pseudogene. The CDR3 is 11 amino acids. The CDR3 DNA reads as TGTGCAAGTCGCCCCCGGTACGAGCAGTACTTC. Protein product: CASRPRYEQYF.

There are many counts of this clone. The genes are TRBV28 and TRBJ2-3; TRBD1 aligns across 7 bases. This CDR3 has 14 amino acids. V was clipped by 5 bases and J by 1 base; unmatched bases: 3. Germline-derived CDR1 and CDR2 are MDHEN and SYDVKM. The CDR3 loop is CASSDGQGTDTQYF. The CDR3 nucleotides are TGTGCCAGCAGTGACGGACAGGGCACAGATACGCAGTATTTT.

The chain recombines TRBV5-4 with TRBJ2-5; 7 bases line up with TRBD1. Unmatched junction bases numbered 8, after V lost 4 bases and J lost 2 bases. Germline V CDR1 and CDR2: SGHNT, YYREEE (reference sequence). The CDR3 sequence is 15 residues long. The CDR3 region is CASSVRDRPQETQYF. CDR3 nucleotide sequence: TGTGCCAGCAGCGTCCGGGACAGACCGCAAGAGACCCAGTACTTC.

The rearrangement links TRBV19 to TRBJ2-7; D not resolved. This CDR3 comprises 14 residues. The V and J ends lost 5 bases and 0 bases respectively, with 11 bases between them. Per the germline V gene, CDR1 is LNHDA and CDR2 is SQIVND (reference sequence). The CDR3 DNA reads TGTGCCAGTAGTGCCGCCGGGCACTCCTACGAGCAGTACTTC. This gives the protein CASSAAGHSYEQYF.

The chain links TRBV28 to TRBJ2-7; TRBD1 aligns across 7 bases. Per the germline V gene, CDR1 is MDHEN and CDR2 is SYDVKM. The CDR3 is 13 amino acids. V gave up 6 bases and J gave up 5 bases; unmatched junction bases: 7. This chain's CDR3 is CASRLDRVHEQYF. The DNA of the CDR3 is TGTGCCAGCAGACTCGACAGGGTCCACGAGCAGTACTTC.

The chain is built from TRBV10-3 and TRBJ2-3, with TRBD1 as a possible D gene (5 bases). V dropped 11 bases and J dropped 0 bases, with 9 bases sitting between them. CDR3 length: 12 amino acids. Germline loops: CDR1 ENHRY, CDR2 SYGVKD. The CDR3 region is CAVGHSTDTQYF. The CDR3 DNA reads as TGTGCCGTCGGACACAGCACAGATACGCAGTATTTT.

The CDR3 spells CASSLGGTGTGGYGYTF. DNA of the CDR3: TGTGCCAGCAGCTTAGGGGGCACCGGGACAGGGGGTTATGGCTACACCTTC. The chain links TRBV7-2 to TRBJ1-2; TRBD1 matches 11 bases. Losses at the gene ends were 1 base for V and 5 bases for J; bases not matched to a gene: 9. Germline CDR1 and CDR2: SGHTA and FQGNSA. The CDR3 is made up of 17 amino acids.

The rearrangement links TRBV7-9 to TRBJ2-1; 7 nucleotides align to TRBD2. The CDR3 length is 16 residues. Unmatched junction bases numbered 13, after V lost 7 bases and J lost 4 bases. Germline assignment: CDR1 SEHNR and CDR2 FQNEAQ (reference sequence). The DNA of the CDR3 is TGTGCCAGCAAATCGAGGGCGGCTAGCGGTTACAATGAGCAGTTCTTC. It is translated as CASKSRAASGYNEQFF. Variable domain in full (rest from reference TRBV7-9 and TRBJ2-1): DTGVSQNPRHKITKRGQNVTFRCDPISEHNRLYWYRQTLGQGPEFLTYFQNEAQLEKSRLLSDRFSAERPKGSFSTLEIQRTEQGDSAMYLCASKSRAASGYNEQFFGPGTRLTVL.

This chain connects TRBV7-9 to TRBJ2-3, with D possibly being TRBD2 (5 bases). V lost 5 bases, J lost 2 bases, and 20 bases lay in between. CDR3 size: 17 residues. The germline V gene encodes CDR1 SEHNR and CDR2 FQNEAQ (reference sequence). CDR3 coding DNA: TGTGCCAGCAGCCGCCAAGGGAGAAACCCCATCACAGATACGCAGTATTTT. Translation: CASSRQGRNPITDTQYF.

The V and J genes are TRBV25-1 and TRBJ1-5; perhaps TRBD1 as D (5 bases). Trimming cost V 6 bases and J 7 bases, with 10 bases left between them. Germline loops: CDR1 MGHDK, CDR2 SYGVNS. The CDR3 covers 12 residues. In DNA, the CDR3 is TGTGCCAGCAGGGGAGAGGGGCAGCCCCAGCATTTT. The encoded protein is CASRGEGQPQHF.

The V gene is TRBV7-2, the J gene TRBJ2-1; no firm D call. This CDR3 region has 17 residues. CDR1 is SGHTA, CDR2 FQGNSA, per germline. V was shortened by 5 bases and J by 0 bases, with 17 bases between the two germline ends. This CDR3 is CASSPRQAVSSYNEQFF. As DNA, the CDR3 is TGTGCCAGCAGCCCAAGGCAGGCGGTAAGCTCCTACAATGAGCAGTTCTTC. Full variable domain (outside the CDR3, taken from reference TRBV7-2 and TRBJ2-1): GAGVSQSPSNKVTEKGKDVELRCDPISGHTALYWYRQSLGQGLEFLIYFQGNSAPDKSGLPSDRFSAERTGGSVSTLTIQRTQQEDSAVYLCASSPRQAVSSYNEQFFGPGTRLTVL.

In DNA form, the CDR3 reads TGTGCCAGCAGTGAAGGAGCGGCTCCACTCAATCAGCCCCAGCATTTT. Its translation is CASSEGAAPLNQPQHF. The chain uses TRBV6-1 and TRBJ1-5; the D is unclear. This CDR3 has 16 amino acids. V gave up 1 base and J gave up 3 bases, with 13 bases separating them. CDR1 MNHNS and CDR2 SASEGT come from the germline V gene.

The chain uses TRBV10-3 and TRBJ2-1, with D possibly being TRBD1 (6 bases). V was cut by 8 bases and J by 6 bases, with 17 bases left in between. Germline V CDR1 and CDR2: ENHRY, SYGVKD. The CDR3 has 14 residues. The chain's CDR3 is CAILTGILGNEQFF. The CDR3 DNA reads as TGTGCCATCCTGACAGGCATTTTGGGCAATGAGCAGTTCTTC.

The chain uses TRBV27 and TRBJ2-2, with a possible D match to TRBD1 (5 bases). The CDR3 sequence is 15 residues long. V gave up 8 bases and J gave up 2 bases, with 15 bases separating them. The germline CDR1 and CDR2 sequences are MNHEY and SMNVEV (reference sequence). CDR3 amino acids: CASQRWQGNTGELFF. The CDR3 DNA follows: TGTGCCAGCCAGAGGTGGCAGGGTAACACCGGGGAGCTGTTTTTT.

The V and J genes are TRBV5-4 and TRBJ1-2; TRBD1 aligns across 9 bases. The CDR3 spans 15 residues. Germline trimming cut 4 bases from V and 6 bases from J; bases unmatched to any gene: 10. Per germline, CDR1 SGHNT and CDR2 YYREEE (reference sequence). The DNA of the CDR3 is TGTGCCAGCAGCCAAAAAGGACAGGGGATCGATGGCTACACCTTC. As protein: CASSQKGQGIDGYTF.

This clone was observed a handful of times. This chain connects TRBV30 to TRBJ2-1; TRBD2 matches at 7 bases. The CDR3 spans 11 residues. Germline assignment: CDR1 GTSNPN and CDR2 SVGIG (reference sequence). The V segment lost 1 base and the J segment 15 bases; nucleotides outside the gene matches: 6. CDR3 coding DNA: TGTGCCTGGAGTGAAACTAGCGAGGGGTTCTTC. Protein product: CAWSETSEGFF. Using reference TRBV30 and TRBJ2-1 for the parts outside the CDR3, the full variable domain is SQTIHQWPATLVQPVGSPLSLECTVEGTSNPNLYWYRQAAGRGLQLLFYSVGIGQISSEVPQNLSASRPQDRQFILSSKKLLLSDSGFYLCAWSETSEGFFGPGTRLTVL.

This sequence joins TRBV10-3 and TRBJ2-6, with 9 bases identical to TRBD1. The CDR3 has 14 residues. V gave up 4 bases and J gave up 9 bases; unmatched junction bases: 4. Germline V CDR1 and CDR2: ENHRY, SYGVKD. The CDR3 is CAISGTGVVNVLTF. The CDR3 DNA is TGTGCCATCAGTGGGACAGGGGTGGTCAACGTCCTGACTTTC.

V and J are TRBV7-7 and TRBJ2-1; 7 nucleotides line up with TRBD1. V was pared by 10 bases and J by 6 bases, with 9 bases of the junction left unmatched. The CDR3 covers 13 residues. Germline V lookup: CDR1 SSHAT, CDR2 FNYEAQ (reference sequence). The CDR3 DNA reads as TGTGCCAACCGACAGGGCCTAACCAATGAGCAGTTCTTC. Translating gives CANRQGLTNEQFF.

The chain carries TRBV4-1 and TRBJ1-1; the D is unclear. The CDR3 covers 12 residues. V lost 0 bases and J lost 7, with 6 bases in between. Per the germline V gene, CDR1 is MGHRA and CDR2 is YSYEKL. CDR3 nucleotides: TGCGCCAGCAGCCAAGAGGTAGGTGAAGCTTTCTTT. It specifies CASSQEVGEAFF.